These 3 T cell receptor beta chains were all obtained from the same sample, sequenced in a study of blood T cell repertoires in COVID-19. Some clones are missing from TCRdb's copy, which holds only in-frame ones; the method was immunoSEQ multiplex PCR. This sample yields roughly 250,000 clones, of which approximately 86% are seen a single time; roughly 1.6% belongs to the top ten. Input material: PBMCs or T cells enriched from blood (not recorded which). These receptors were taken from a woman aged 50 to 60 who had recovered from COVID-19.

CDR3 in DNA: TGTGCCAGCAGCGAGACTAGCGGGAGTGTCTATGAGCAGTTCTTC. This codes for CASSETSGSVYEQFF. V and J are TRBV9 and TRBJ2-1; 12 bases map to TRBD2. V was pared by 3 bases and J by 8 bases, with 6 bases of the junction left unmatched. The germline CDR1 and CDR2 sequences are SGDLS and YYNGEE. The CDR3 sequence is 15 residues long.

The chain recombines TRBV7-3 with TRBJ2-5, with D possibly being TRBD1 (5 bases). The length of the CDR3 is 14 residues. Germline CDR1 is SGHTA and CDR2 is FQGTGA. V was cut by 2 bases and J by 5 bases, with 12 bases left in between. The CDR3 bases are TGTGCCAGCAGCTTATCCGACAAGGGGGAGACCCAGTACTTC. This gives the protein CASSLSDKGETQYF.

The rearrangement uses TRBV7-9 and TRBJ1-1; D possibly corresponds to TRBD1 (5 bases). The CDR3 spans 15 residues. The V end lost 5 bases, the J end lost 1 base, and 14 bases lay between the germline ends. CDR1 and CDR2 from the germline V gene are SEHNR and FQNEAQ (reference sequence). In DNA, the CDR3 is TGTGCCAGCAGCGGGGTTAAGGGGAAGAACACTGAAGCTTTCTTT. Its translation: CASSGVKGKNTEAFF.